These 32 T cell receptor beta chains came from one sample sequenced in a study of T-cell reconstitution after alpha-beta-depleted transplantation in children. Preparation of the TCRbeta library involved a method that used unique molecular identifiers. In TCRdb, the PCR reads were re-called with MiXCR into one record per CDR3 protein. The sample has some 240,000 distinct CDR3 sequences, about 8.8% seen once. The sequences come from PBMCs from the stem cell graft donor, collected from the stem cell graft. The source of these receptors is a human donor who donated a stem cell graft to a child with SCID.

This clonotype was counted many times. This chain links TRBV15 with TRBJ1-4; D perhaps matches TRBD1 (6 bases). The V and J ends lost 0 bases and 7 bases respectively, with 9 bases between them. The CDR3 runs to 14 residues. Germline CDR1 reads LNHNV; CDR2 reads YYDKDF (reference sequence). The CDR3 DNA is TGTGCCACCAGCAGAGAGGGGGCTTTTGAAAAACTGTTTTTT. This codes for CATSREGAFEKLFF.

This clonotype was counted at least ten times. V gene TRBV18 combines with J gene TRBJ1-2; no reliable D call. In germline, CDR1 is KGHSH, CDR2 LQKENI. The CDR3 consists of 12 residues. V dropped 2 bases and J dropped 6 bases, with 7 bases sitting between them. This chain's CDR3 is CASSPEGDGYTF. The DNA for the CDR3 is TGTGCCAGCTCACCAGAGGGAGATGGCTACACCTTC. The variable domain in full, with the rest retrieved from reference TRBV18 and TRBJ1-2, is NAGVMQNPRHLVRRRGQEARLRCSPMKGHSHVYWYRQLPEEGLKFMVYLQKENIIDESGMPKERFSAEFPKEGPSILRIQQVVRGDSAAYFCASSPEGDGYTFGSGTRLTVV.

This clonotype was seen a handful of times. The chain couples TRBV9 to TRBJ2-6, with TRBD1 as a possible D gene (6 bases). Germline CDR1 SGDLS, CDR2 YYNGEE. V was pared by 1 base and J by 4 bases, with 21 bases between. The CDR3 sequence is 19 residues long. This chain's CDR3 is CASSVKTGQPPWGANVLTF. The CDR3 nucleotides read TGTGCCAGCAGCGTAAAAACCGGACAGCCGCCATGGGGGGCCAACGTCCTGACTTTC.

This clonotype was observed many times. The rearrangement joins TRBV11-1 to TRBJ2-2, with 9 bases that match TRBD2. CDR3 length equals 16 residues. CDR1 is SGHAT and CDR2 is FQDESV in the germline V gene (reference sequence). J was trimmed by 5 bases and V by 3 bases; bases with no gene match: 7. This CDR3 reads CASSLRLAGLTGELFF. The DNA for the CDR3 is TGTGCCAGCAGCTTGAGGCTAGCGGGGTTGACCGGGGAGCTGTTTTTT.

This clonotype was counted many times. The rearrangement uses TRBV2 and TRBJ2-5; TRBD2 is a possible D gene (5 bases). V was cut by 6 bases and J by 7 bases, with 15 bases left in between. CDR3 size: 13 residues. Germline V gene data show CDR1 as SNHLY and CDR2 as FYNNEI. The CDR3 here is CASRVFQEGTQYF. The CDR3 DNA is TGTGCCAGCAGAGTATTCCAAGAGGGGACCCAGTACTTC.

This clonotype came up many times. The J gene is TRBJ2-7, the V gene TRBV7-2; 7 positions agree with TRBD2. There are 15 residues in the CDR3. Trimming took 2 bases from V and 1 from J; bases not matched to a gene: 5. Germline V gene lookup returns CDR1 SGHTA and CDR2 FQGNSA. The CDR3 region has the DNA TGTGCCAGCAGCTTATCGGCGGGGGAGTCCTACGAGCAGTACTTC. Amino acids: CASSLSAGESYEQYF.

This clonotype was seen many times. This rearrangement joins TRBV2 to TRBJ1-2, with D tentatively TRBD1 (5 bases). This CDR3 is 14 amino acids long. Germline V gene sequence: CDR1 SNHLY, CDR2 FYNNEI. Trimming took 3 bases from V and 7 from J, leaving 15 bases between them. CDR3 coding DNA: TGTGCCAGCAGTGACGCCGGGGGACCGGTTGGCTACACCTTC. Encoded protein: CASSDAGGPVGYTF.

This clonotype came up many times. The rearrangement joins TRBV5-5 to TRBJ1-1, with 9 nucleotides matching TRBD1. In germline, CDR1 is SGHKS, CDR2 YYEKEE (reference sequence). V trimming: 4 bases; J trimming: 5 bases; junction bases outside the gene matches: 12. The CDR3 covers 16 residues. The CDR3 loop reads CASSAVTGGAGTEAFF. In nucleotides, the CDR3 is TGTGCCAGCAGCGCCGTTACAGGGGGCGCTGGGACTGAAGCTTTCTTT.

This clonotype was observed at least ten times. The rearrangement uses TRBV9 and TRBJ1-1; D might be TRBD1 (6 bases). Per the germline V gene, CDR1 is SGDLS and CDR2 is YYNGEE. V shed 0 bases and J shed 4 bases, with 13 bases lying between them. The CDR3 covers 15 residues. Written as DNA, the CDR3 is TGTGCCAGCAGCGTAGGTCCTGGGGGCGCCACTGAAGCTTTCTTT. As protein: CASSVGPGGATEAFF.

This clonotype occurred a few times. This chain links TRBV5-1 with TRBJ2-7, with 7 bases that match TRBD2. Looked up from germline, CDR1 is SGHRS and CDR2 is YFSETQ. The CDR3 consists of 13 residues. The J segment lost 3 bases and the V segment lost 4 bases, leaving 4 bases of the junction unmatched. As DNA, the CDR3 is TGCGCCAGCAGCGGCGGGAGTTACTACGAGCAGTACTTC. It specifies CASSGGSYYEQYF.

This clonotype has ten or more counts. V usage is TRBV5-1 and J usage is TRBJ1-1; D remains unclear. CDR1 is SGHRS and CDR2 is YFSETQ in the germline V gene. There are 15 residues in the CDR3. Trimming removed 5 bases at V and 2 bases at J, with 16 bases between. The CDR3: CASSLRTEGNTEAFF. DNA of the CDR3: TGCGCCAGCAGTCTTCGGACGGAAGGAAACACTGAAGCTTTCTTT.

This clonotype was seen ten or more times. The genes are TRBV10-3 and TRBJ1-6, with 7 bases lining up with TRBD1. V dropped 6 bases and J dropped 8; count of bases not matched to a gene: 7. CDR1 and CDR2 from the germline V gene are ENHRY and SYGVKD. This CDR3 is built from 14 residues. CDR3 region: CAIRLTGTDSPLHF. The CDR3 DNA sequence: TGTGCCATCAGGTTGACAGGGACGGATTCACCCCTCCACTTT.

This clonotype has ten or more counts. The V call is TRBV20-1, the J call TRBJ2-1; 7 nucleotides match TRBD1. J was trimmed by 8 bases and V by 4 bases; bases with no gene match: 11. CDR1 is DFQATT, CDR2 SNEGSKA, per germline (reference sequence). The length of the CDR3 is 14 residues. The CDR3 DNA is TGCAGTGCTACAACAGGCAGGGGGTTGTATGAGCAGTTCTTC. Translated, it gives CSATTGRGLYEQFF.

In this sample, this clonotype turned up many times. V gene TRBV7-2 combines with J gene TRBJ2-3, with 10 bases that match TRBD1. J lost 5 bases, V lost 3 bases, and 5 bases had no gene match. Germline-derived CDR1 and CDR2 are SGHTA and FQGNSA. The CDR3 contains 15 residues. CDR3 coding DNA: TGTGCCAGCAGCTTTACGGGACAGGGGAGAGATACGCAGTATTTT. Protein product: CASSFTGQGRDTQYF.

This clonotype was counted ten times or more. J is TRBJ2-7 and V is TRBV6-5; D is uncertain. CDR3 length equals 14 residues. V was pared by 3 bases and J by 2 bases, with 11 bases between. Germline V gene sequence: CDR1 MNHEY, CDR2 SVGAGI. CDR3 nucleotides: TGTGCCAGCAGTTATGGATGGGGTACCTACGAGCAGTACTTC. Residues: CASSYGWGTYEQYF.

This clonotype was observed many times. This chain connects TRBV7-6 to TRBJ1-4; no clear D. This CDR3 is 14 amino acids long. The V gene lost 3 bases and the J gene lost 5 bases, with 10 bases spanning the gap. The germline CDR1 and CDR2 sequences are SGHVS and FNYEAQ. Here the CDR3 reads CASSFRGYNEKLFF. CDR3 sequence (DNA): TGTGCCAGCAGCTTTCGTGGTTACAATGAAAAACTGTTTTTT.

The sample holds many counts of this clonotype. The chain couples TRBV7-9 to TRBJ2-3, with 9 bases lining up with TRBD1. V lost 5 bases to trimming and J lost 4 bases; unmatched junction nucleotides: 4. The germline V gene encodes CDR1 SEHNR and CDR2 FQNEAQ (reference sequence). The CDR3 spans 14 residues. The CDR3 loop reads CASSPQGAADTQYF. The CDR3 coding sequence is TGTGCCAGCAGCCCACAGGGGGCCGCAGATACGCAGTATTTT.

V and J are TRBV5-1 and TRBJ1-1; a possible D gene is TRBD1 (6 bases). Germline V gene data show CDR1 as SGHRS and CDR2 as YFSETQ. V was pared by 4 bases and J by 0 bases, with 10 bases between. CDR3 length: 14 residues. CDR3 in DNA: TGCGCCAGCAGCCCGGGGGACATGAACACTGAAGCTTTCTTT. Translation: CASSPGDMNTEAFF.

This clonotype was seen only a few times. The CDR3 region has the DNA TGTGCCAGCAGCCTCCGCGGAGGGCGGTCGACAGTCATGAACACTGAAGCTTTCTTT. Its translation: CASSLRGGRSTVMNTEAFF. The chain uses TRBV11-1 and TRBJ1-1; possible D gene TRBD1, 5 bases. The germline V gene has CDR1 SGHAT and CDR2 FQDESV (reference sequence). Trimming cost V 5 bases and J 0 bases, with 25 bases left between them. This CDR3 comprises 19 residues.

The rearrangement joins TRBV23-1 to TRBJ1-5, with D unclear. TRBV23-1 is sorted into the ORF group, with uncertain function. This CDR3 is built from 16 residues. V shed 2 bases and J shed 9 bases, with 20 bases lying between them. CDR3: CASSQGQLPGRGPQHF. Here the CDR3 DNA reads TGCGCCAGCAGTCAAGGGCAGCTTCCCGGACGGGGGCCCCAGCATTTT.

The rearrangement joins TRBV7-9 to TRBJ2-3, with 7 nucleotides matching TRBD2. V was pared by 4 bases and J by 1 base, with 5 bases of the junction left unmatched. Germline CDR1 and CDR2: SEHNR and FQNEAQ (reference sequence). The CDR3 contains 15 residues. The CDR3 DNA reads TGTGCCAGCAGCTCCCTAGCGGCTCGCACAGATACGCAGTATTTT. Amino acids: CASSSLAARTDTQYF.

A few counts support this clonotype. The rearrangement joins TRBV18 to TRBJ2-2, with 7 positions matching TRBD1. Germline loops: CDR1 KGHSH, CDR2 LQKENI. The V gene end was trimmed by 5 bases and the J gene end by 4 bases; junction bases not matched to a gene: 10. This CDR3 region has 16 residues. The CDR3 DNA reads as TGTGCCAGCTCATTGACAGGGATTAAAGGCACCGGGGAGCTGTTTTTT. Its protein product is CASSLTGIKGTGELFF.

There are many counts of this clonotype. The chain combines TRBV5-6 with TRBJ2-7; D is unclear. This CDR3 comprises 15 residues. Per the germline V gene, CDR1 is SGHDT and CDR2 is YYEEEE. V shed 0 bases and J shed 0 bases, with 10 bases lying between them. The CDR3 protein is CASSLVTQSSYEQYF. The CDR3 DNA reads TGTGCCAGCAGCTTGGTAACTCAGAGCTCCTACGAGCAGTACTTC.

This clonotype was recorded at least ten times. The chain links TRBV11-2 to TRBJ2-5, with TRBD2 identical over 7 bases. Looked up from germline, CDR1 is SGHAT and CDR2 is FQNNGV. After removal of 1 base from V and 5 bases from J, the junction contained 1 base not matched to a gene. The CDR3 covers 13 residues. The CDR3 sequence: CASSLVLAETQYF. The CDR3, as DNA: TGTGCCAGCAGCTTAGTACTAGCGGAGACCCAGTACTTC.

This chain uses TRBV19 with TRBJ2-3; D not certain. This CDR3 region has 15 residues. The germline V gene has CDR1 LNHDA and CDR2 SQIVND (reference sequence). V lost 3 bases and J 1 base, leaving 11 bases between the germline ends. The CDR3 DNA reads as TGTGCCAGTAGTATTGAATCTATAGGCACAGATACGCAGTATTTT. Translated: CASSIESIGTDTQYF. Drawing the rest from reference TRBV19 and TRBJ2-3, the complete variable domain is DGGITQSPKYLFRKEGQNVTLSCEQNLNHDAMYWYRQDPGQGLRLIYYSQIVNDFQKGDIAEGYSVSREKKESFPLTVTSAQKNPTAFYLCASSIESIGTDTQYFGPGTRLTVL.

This clonotype came up once. The J gene is TRBJ2-2, the V gene TRBV30; D perhaps matches TRBD1 (6 bases). Germline V lookup: CDR1 GTSNPN, CDR2 SVGIG (reference sequence). The V end lost 4 bases, the J end lost 2 bases, and 20 bases lay between the germline ends. CDR3 size: 17 residues. CDR3 in amino acids: CAWMDPTGTNNTGELFF. In nucleotides, the CDR3 is TGTGCCTGGATGGACCCAACAGGGACCAATAACACCGGGGAGCTGTTTTTT.

This clonotype was detected many times. CDR3 sequence: CASSYRDNNGELFF. CDR3 DNA: TGCGCCAGCAGCTACAGAGATAATAACGGGGAGCTGTTTTTT. This rearrangement joins TRBV5-1 to TRBJ2-2; D gene unclear. Germline assignment: CDR1 SGHRS and CDR2 YFSETQ. CDR3 length: 14 residues. V was clipped by 3 bases and J by 7 bases, with 13 bases between them.

In its sample, this clonotype was seen many times. The V and J genes are TRBV5-1 and TRBJ2-3; 7 bases match TRBD2. The germline V gene encodes CDR1 SGHRS and CDR2 YFSETQ. The CDR3 length is 16 residues. The junction had 9 bases not matched to a gene; V was cut back by 3 bases and J by 2 bases. CDR3 sequence (DNA): TGCGCCAGCAGCTCCGTGGTGGGGAGGGTCACAGATACGCAGTATTTT. Protein product: CASSSVVGRVTDTQYF.

This chain connects TRBV7-2 to TRBJ2-1; 10 bases align to TRBD1. This CDR3 contains 14 residues. The ends lost 2 bases at V and 11 bases at J; junction bases unmatched: 6. Germline V CDR1 and CDR2: SGHTA, FQGNSA. The CDR3 DNA sequence: TGTGCCAGCAGCTTAATGGGGGACAGGGGAAAGCAGTTCTTC. This gives the protein CASSLMGDRGKQFF.

The table lists this clonotype with many counts. The chain uses TRBV12-3 or TRBV12-4 and TRBJ1-3; D perhaps matches TRBD1 (5 bases). The CDR3 has 14 amino acids. V was pared by 3 bases and J by 1 base, with 7 bases between. The CDR3 protein is CASSFGGSGNTIYF. CDR3 coding DNA: TGTGCCAGCAGTTTCGGGGGTTCTGGAAACACCATATATTTT.

This clonotype has a count of ten or more. The V call is TRBV10-3, the J call TRBJ1-1; D not resolved. Trimming shortened V by 3 bases and J by 1 base, and 9 bases separated the two germline ends. CDR1 is ENHRY, CDR2 SYGVKD, per germline. CDR3 length: 14 amino acids. In DNA, the CDR3 is TGTGCCATCAGTGACACGAACAGGAACACTGAAGCTTTCTTT. Translating gives CAISDTNRNTEAFF.

Many counts were recorded for this clonotype. The gene calls are TRBV20-1 and TRBJ1-5, with a tentative D call TRBD1 (6 bases). Between the trimmed V and J ends, which lost 6 bases and 5 bases, there was a span of 11 bases. Germline V gene data show CDR1 as DFQATT and CDR2 as SNEGSKA (reference sequence). This CDR3 region has 12 residues. CDR3 sequence (DNA): TGCAGTGCAAGGGGGATTTATCAGCCCCAGCATTTT. Translating gives CSARGIYQPQHF.